A selection of T cell receptor beta chains follows, all from one sample in a study of beta chain features in type 1 diabetes. Sequencing used immunoSEQ multiplex PCR; TCRdb keeps in-frame clones, though not all of them. The repertoire holds 150,000 to 190,000 clones, with about 9.4% as singletons. Sequencing input: central memory CD4+ T cells from blood. These TCRs come from a man aged 25 to 40 with type 1 diabetes. The CDR3 runs from the conserved cysteine through the conserved F or W. Fields, in order: CDR3 DNA, CDR3 protein, clone size, J gene, V gene, D gene. The D gene is left open where the match is weak. The size of a clone is reported for some rows only, either as once, few or many, or as a class for expanded clones.

cdr3_nt: TGCAGCGTTGTCTTAGCGGTAAGCTCCTACGAGCAGTACTTC; cdr3_aa: CSVVLAVSSYEQYF; clone_size: NA; j_call: TRBJ2-7; v_call: TRBV29-1; d_call: NA
cdr3_nt: TGCAGCGTTGGGAGTCTAGAAAACTACGAGCAGTACTTC; cdr3_aa: CSVGSLENYEQYF; clone_size: few; j_call: TRBJ2-7; v_call: TRBV29-1; d_call: NA
cdr3_nt: TGTGCCAGCAGCCCCCGGTACGAGCAGTACTTC; cdr3_aa: CASSPRYEQYF; clone_size: few; j_call: TRBJ2-7; v_call: TRBV28; d_call: NA
cdr3_nt: TGTGCCAGCAGCCCGTCTCGAGGGACCCAGTACTTC; cdr3_aa: CASSPSRGTQYF; clone_size: few; j_call: TRBJ2-5; v_call: TRBV7-2; d_call: NA
cdr3_nt: TGTGCCATCAGCGGGAGAGGCTATGAGCAGTTCTTC; cdr3_aa: CAISGRGYEQFF; clone_size: many; j_call: TRBJ2-1; v_call: TRBV7-9; d_call: TRBD2
cdr3_nt: TGTGCCAGCAACGGGGCTAGCGGGAACTCCTACGAGCAGTACTTC; cdr3_aa: CASNGASGNSYEQYF; clone_size: few; j_call: TRBJ2-7; v_call: TRBV6-6; d_call: TRBD2
cdr3_nt: TGTGCCAGCAGTGCACCGGGACAGGGCTACAATGAGCAGTTCTTC; cdr3_aa: CASSAPGQGYNEQFF; clone_size: NA; j_call: TRBJ2-1; v_call: TRBV27; d_call: TRBD1
cdr3_nt: TGCGCCAGCAGCCAAGACCCGAGACGGGACACTGAAGCTTTCTTT; cdr3_aa: CASSQDPRRDTEAFF; clone_size: NA; j_call: TRBJ1-1; v_call: TRBV5-1; d_call: NA
cdr3_nt: TGTGCCAGCAGCCAAGATCACAGGGGGGGACACGAGCAGTACTTC; cdr3_aa: CASSQDHRGGHEQYF; clone_size: NA; j_call: TRBJ2-7; v_call: TRBV14; d_call: NA
cdr3_nt: TGCGCCAGCAGCTTGTTAGGGGCCCAAGAGACCCAGTACTTC; cdr3_aa: CASSLLGAQETQYF; clone_size: few; j_call: TRBJ2-5; v_call: TRBV5-1; d_call: NA
cdr3_nt: TGTGCCAGCAGTTTATGGACAGGGGGAAGGTACGAGCAGTACTTC; cdr3_aa: CASSLWTGGRYEQYF; clone_size: NA; j_call: TRBJ2-7; v_call: TRBV28; d_call: TRBD1
cdr3_nt: TGTGCCAGCAGCGTTACGACAGAATACAATGAGCAGTTCTTC; cdr3_aa: CASSVTTEYNEQFF; clone_size: NA; j_call: TRBJ2-1; v_call: TRBV9; d_call: NA
cdr3_nt: TGTGCCAGCAGCGTAGGGGAGTACAATGAGCAGTTCTTC; cdr3_aa: CASSVGEYNEQFF; clone_size: NA; j_call: TRBJ2-1; v_call: TRBV9; d_call: NA
cdr3_nt: TGTGCCAGCAGCTTAGCTAGAAACTCCTACGAGCAGTACTTC; cdr3_aa: CASSLARNSYEQYF; clone_size: few; j_call: TRBJ2-7; v_call: TRBV7-8; d_call: NA
cdr3_nt: TGTGCCAGCCTCAGGGTGGACACAGATACGCAGTATTTT; cdr3_aa: CASLRVDTDTQYF; clone_size: few; j_call: TRBJ2-3; v_call: TRBV5-6; d_call: NA
cdr3_nt: TGCGCCAGCAGCCAAGAACAGGGAAGGACTGAAGCTTTCTTT; cdr3_aa: CASSQEQGRTEAFF; clone_size: NA; j_call: TRBJ1-1; v_call: TRBV4-1; d_call: NA
cdr3_nt: TGTGCCAGCAGTGAGGAGACCCAGTACTTC; cdr3_aa: CASSEETQYF; clone_size: NA; j_call: TRBJ2-5; v_call: TRBV2; d_call: NA
cdr3_nt: TGTGCCAGCAGTCTATTCCCTAGCACAGATACGCAGTATTTT; cdr3_aa: CASSLFPSTDTQYF; clone_size: NA; j_call: TRBJ2-3; v_call: TRBV6-6; d_call: NA
cdr3_nt: TGTGCCAGCAGTTACTCGAGGGAAGCTTTCTTT; cdr3_aa: CASSYSREAFF; clone_size: few; j_call: TRBJ1-1; v_call: TRBV6-6; d_call: NA
cdr3_nt: TGCGCCAGCAGCTTCGGGGAACGCTATGGCTACACCTTC; cdr3_aa: CASSFGERYGYTF; clone_size: few; j_call: TRBJ1-2; v_call: TRBV5-1; d_call: NA
cdr3_nt: TGCGCCAGCAGCAAGGGGGTCGTTGAGCAGTTCTTC; cdr3_aa: CASSKGVVEQFF; clone_size: few; j_call: TRBJ2-1; v_call: TRBV5-1; d_call: NA
cdr3_nt: TGTGCCAGCAGTTTAGGGGTTTTCGCTGAAGCTTTCTTT; cdr3_aa: CASSLGVFAEAFF; clone_size: NA; j_call: TRBJ1-1; v_call: TRBV25-1; d_call: NA